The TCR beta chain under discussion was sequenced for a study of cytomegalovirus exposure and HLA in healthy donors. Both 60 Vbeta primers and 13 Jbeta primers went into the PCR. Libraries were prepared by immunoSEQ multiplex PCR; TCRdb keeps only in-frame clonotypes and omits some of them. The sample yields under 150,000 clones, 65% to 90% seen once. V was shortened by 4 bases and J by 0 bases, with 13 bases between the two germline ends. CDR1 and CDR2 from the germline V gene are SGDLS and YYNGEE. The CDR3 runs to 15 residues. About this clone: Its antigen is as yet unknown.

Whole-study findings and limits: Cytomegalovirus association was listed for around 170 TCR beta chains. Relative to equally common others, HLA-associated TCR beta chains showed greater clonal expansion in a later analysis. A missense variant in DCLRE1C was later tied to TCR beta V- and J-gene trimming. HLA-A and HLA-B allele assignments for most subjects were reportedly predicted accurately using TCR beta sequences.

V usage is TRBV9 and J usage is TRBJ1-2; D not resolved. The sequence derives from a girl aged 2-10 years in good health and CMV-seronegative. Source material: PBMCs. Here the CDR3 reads CASSLAGKSNYGYTF. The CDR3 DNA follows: TGTGCCAGCAGCCTAGCGGGAAAATCTAACTATGGCTACACCTTC.